This T cell receptor (beta chain) stems from a study of blood T cell repertoires in COVID-19. The germline CDR1 and CDR2 sequences are SQVTM and ANQGSEA. This CDR3 spans 17 amino acids. V was pared by 1 base and J by 4 bases, with 10 bases of the junction left unmatched. The assay was immunoSEQ multiplex PCR, and TCRdb's table has in-frame clones only and misses some. The sample yields 130,000 or so clones, 70% to 80% seen once. The V gene is TRBV29-1, the J gene TRBJ2-1, with TRBD2 matching over 10 bases. The material sequenced was peripheral blood. The origin of this receptor is a woman between 70 and 85 years old with COVID-19, enrolled during active disease. Written as DNA, the CDR3 is TGCAGCGTTGAAGGTTCCAGCGGGGGGGCAGTATACAATGAGCAGTTCTTC. Protein: CSVEGSSGGAVYNEQFF.